A selection of T cell receptor beta chains follows, all from one sample in a study of T cell responses to AZD1222 COVID-19 vaccine. Data came from immunoSEQ multiplex PCR; TCRdb stores just in-frame clones and leaves some out. Of about 150,000 clones in the sample, roughly 90% were seen once. Sequenced material: peripheral blood, taken on day 0 of AZD1222 vaccination. The receptors here all came from an adult in good health. The CDR3 runs from the conserved cysteine through the conserved F or W. D genes are given only for firm matches. Clone size appears in some rows only: once, few, many, or a class for an expanded clone.

-,TRBV28,-,TRBJ1-3,CASSPGAAGNTIYF,TGTGCCAGCAGTCCAGGGGCAGCTGGAAACACCATATATTTT
-,TRBV7-9,-,TRBJ1-1,CASGGGTRGTEAFF,TGTGCCAGCGGGGGAGGGACGAGAGGCACTGAAGCTTTCTTT
-,TRBV7-2,TRBD1,TRBJ2-1,CASSLATGGFNEQFF,TGTGCCAGCAGCTTGGCGACAGGGGGCTTCAATGAGCAGTTCTTC
few,TRBV6-2/TRBV6-3,TRBD1,TRBJ1-6,CASSWGQANSPLHF,TGTGCCAGCAGTTGGGGACAGGCCAATTCACCCCTCCACTTT
-,TRBV7-2,TRBD2,TRBJ2-6,CASSLKLTSGVSGANVLTF,TGTGCCAGCAGCTTAAAGTTGACTAGCGGGGTATCTGGGGCCAACGTCCTGACTTTC
-,TRBV15,-,TRBJ1-6,CATSRDQGEGSPLHF,TGTGCCACCAGCAGAGATCAGGGCGAGGGTTCACCCCTCCACTTT
-,TRBV29-1,-,TRBJ2-5,CSVGATTVGETQYF,TGCAGCGTGGGGGCTACGACAGTCGGAGAGACCCAGTACTTC
few,TRBV27,-,TRBJ2-2,CASSFRGAGTGELFF,TGTGCCAGCAGTTTTCGGGGGGCGGGCACCGGGGAGCTGTTTTTT
-,TRBV3-1/TRBV3-2,TRBD2,TRBJ2-3,CASSRTSGGGTDTQYF,TGTGCCAGCAGCAGGACTAGCGGGGGTGGAACAGATACGCAGTATTTT
few,TRBV7-9,-,TRBJ1-1,CASSLGRPTEAFF,TGTGCCAGCAGCTTAGGGAGACCCACTGAAGCTTTCTTT
-,TRBV9,TRBD1,TRBJ1-2,CASSAGQGPYGYTF,TGTGCCAGCAGCGCTGGACAGGGCCCCTATGGCTACACCTTC
-,TRBV5-4,TRBD2,TRBJ2-3,CASSFGLAGADTQYF,TGTGCCAGCAGCTTTGGACTAGCGGGGGCAGATACGCAGTATTTT
-,TRBV5-1,-,TRBJ1-5,CASSLVGDGNQPQHF,TGCGCCAGCAGCTTGGTCGGGGATGGCAATCAGCCCCAGCATTTT
-,TRBV7-3,-,TRBJ2-3,CASSLLGTDTQYF,TGTGCCAGCAGCTTATTAGGGACAGATACGCAGTATTTT
once,TRBV25-1,-,TRBJ1-4,CASRAQGKYEKLFF,TGTGCCAGCAGGGCCCAGGGAAAGTATGAAAAACTGTTTTTT
-,TRBV6-2/TRBV6-3,-,TRBJ2-2,CASSYVGTGELFF,TGTGCCAGCAGTTACGTAGGGACCGGGGAGCTGTTTTTT
-,TRBV11-3,-,TRBJ2-5,CASSRRAQETQYF,TGTGCCAGCAGCCGACGGGCCCAAGAGACCCAGTACTTC
once,TRBV5-6,TRBD1,TRBJ1-6,CASSSGQGNSPLHF,TGTGCCAGCAGCTCAGGACAGGGGAATTCACCCCTCCACTTT
-,TRBV7-9,-,TRBJ2-7,CASSFDGSSYEQYF,TGTGCCAGCAGCTTCGACGGGAGCTCCTACGAGCAGTACTTC
-,TRBV3-1/TRBV3-2,-,TRBJ1-4,CASGEGLSEKLFF,TGTGCCAGCGGTGAGGGCCTAAGCGAAAAACTGTTTTTT
-,TRBV19,-,TRBJ1-5,CASMPLWEGANQPQHF,TGTGCCAGTATGCCTCTTTGGGAAGGGGCTAATCAGCCCCAGCATTTT
few,TRBV7-6,-,TRBJ2-2,CASSLQSNTGELFF,TGTGCCAGCAGCTTACAGAGTAACACCGGGGAGCTGTTTTTT
-,TRBV3-1/TRBV3-2,-,TRBJ1-1,CASSQDFLGLTILEGDTEAFF,TGTGCCAGCAGCCAAGATTTCCTCGGGCTAACTATCCTAGAAGGGGACACTGAAGCTTTCTTT
few,TRBV19,-,TRBJ2-7,CASSMSRMTEQYF,TGTGCCAGTAGTATGAGTAGGATGACCGAGCAGTACTTC
-,TRBV6-1,-,TRBJ1-5,CASSDPKGGGQPQHF,TGTGCCAGCAGTGACCCTAAGGGGGGGGGTCAGCCCCAGCATTTT
-,TRBV12-3/TRBV12-4,-,TRBJ1-2,CASSFGGTGYTF,TGTGCCAGCAGTTTCGGTGGGACCGGCTACACCTTC
-,TRBV2,-,TRBJ1-1,CASSDRSQNTEAFF,TGTGCCAGCAGTGACAGGTCTCAGAACACTGAAGCTTTCTTT
-,TRBV25-1,-,TRBJ2-7,CASSTGSNEQYF,TGTGCCAGCAGCACAGGGAGCAACGAGCAGTACTTC
-,TRBV6-1,-,TRBJ1-5,CASSEAARGGNQPQHF,TGTGCCAGCAGTGAAGCCGCCAGGGGCGGCAATCAGCCCCAGCATTTT
-,TRBV9,TRBD1,TRBJ1-6,CASSVGQGEGSPLHF,TGTGCCAGCAGCGTCGGACAGGGTGAGGGGTCACCCCTCCACTTT
-,TRBV5-1,TRBD2,TRBJ2-2,CASSQTGTSGGTGELFF,TGCGCCAGCAGCCAGACCGGGACTAGCGGCGGTACCGGGGAGCTGTTTTTT
-,TRBV4-1,TRBD1,TRBJ1-1,CASKLEGAENTEAFF,TGCGCCAGCAAATTAGAGGGGGCCGAAAACACTGAAGCTTTCTTT
-,TRBV10-3,-,TRBJ1-2,CAISEGVPTF,TGTGCCATCAGTGAGGGGGTCCCCACCTTC
-,TRBV29-1,-,TRBJ2-7,CSAPQWGARGEQYF,TGCAGCGCTCCCCAGTGGGGGGCGCGAGGCGAGCAGTACTTC
once,TRBV5-1,-,TRBJ1-5,CASSWRRGNQPQHF,TGCGCCAGCAGCTGGAGGAGGGGCAATCAGCCCCAGCATTTT
-,TRBV5-8,-,TRBJ2-7,CASSLATGTYEQYF,TGTGCCAGCAGCTTGGCGACGGGGACCTACGAGCAGTACTTC
-,TRBV2,-,TRBJ2-6,CASNKALSGANVLTF,TGTGCCAGCAATAAGGCCCTTTCTGGGGCCAACGTCCTGACTTTC
-,TRBV7-2,-,TRBJ2-7,CASSPTRGVEQYF,TGTGCCAGCAGCCCAACCAGGGGGGTCGAGCAGTACTTC
-,TRBV18,-,TRBJ2-3,CASSGVSPTDTQYF,TGTGCCAGCTCCGGGGTGAGCCCCACAGATACGCAGTATTTT
-,TRBV12-5,-,TRBJ2-3,CASGLVPVSTDTQYF,TGTGCTAGTGGTTTGGTACCGGTTTCCACAGATACGCAGTATTTT
-,TRBV7-8,-,TRBJ1-3,CASSLAAGSGNTIYF,TGTGCCAGCAGCTTAGCGGCAGGTTCTGGAAACACCATATATTTT
-,TRBV6-2/TRBV6-3,TRBD1,TRBJ1-2,CASSYAGQSYGYTF,TGTGCCAGCAGTTACGCGGGACAGAGCTATGGCTACACCTTC
-,TRBV18,TRBD1,TRBJ1-5,CASSRGTGTGNQPQHF,TGTGCCAGCTCACGGGGCACCGGGACAGGGAATCAGCCCCAGCATTTT